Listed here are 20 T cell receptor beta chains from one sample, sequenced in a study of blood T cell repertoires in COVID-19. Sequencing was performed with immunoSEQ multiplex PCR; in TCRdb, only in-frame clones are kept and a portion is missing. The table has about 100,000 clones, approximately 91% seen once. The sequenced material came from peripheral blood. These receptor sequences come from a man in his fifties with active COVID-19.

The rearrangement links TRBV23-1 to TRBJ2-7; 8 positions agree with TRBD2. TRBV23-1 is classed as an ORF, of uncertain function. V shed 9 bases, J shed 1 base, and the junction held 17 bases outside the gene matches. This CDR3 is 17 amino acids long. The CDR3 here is CARGPPGGDFASYEQYV. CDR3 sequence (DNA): TGCGCCAGGGGGCCCCCGGGAGGGGATTTTGCATCCTACGAGCAGTACGTC.

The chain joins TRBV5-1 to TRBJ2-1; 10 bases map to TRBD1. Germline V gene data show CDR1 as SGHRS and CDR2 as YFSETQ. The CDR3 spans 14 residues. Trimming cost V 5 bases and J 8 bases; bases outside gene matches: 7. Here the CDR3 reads CASRTGTGVDEQFF. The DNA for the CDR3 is TGCGCCAGCAGGACCGGGACAGGGGTGGATGAGCAGTTCTTC.

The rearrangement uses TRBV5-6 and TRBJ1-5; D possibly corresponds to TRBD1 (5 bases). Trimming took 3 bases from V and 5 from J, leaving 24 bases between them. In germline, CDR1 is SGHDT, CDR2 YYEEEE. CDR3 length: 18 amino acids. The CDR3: CASSSGRGGIGYDQPQHF. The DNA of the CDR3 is TGTGCCAGCAGCTCGGGAAGGGGAGGGATCGGGTACGATCAGCCCCAGCATTTT. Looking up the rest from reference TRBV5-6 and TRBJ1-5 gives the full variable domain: DAGVTQSPTHLIKTRGQQVTLRCSPKSGHDTVSWYQQALGQGPQFIFQYYEEEERQRGNFPDRFSGHQFPNYSSELNVNALLLGDSALYLCASSSGRGGIGYDQPQHFGDGTRLSIL.

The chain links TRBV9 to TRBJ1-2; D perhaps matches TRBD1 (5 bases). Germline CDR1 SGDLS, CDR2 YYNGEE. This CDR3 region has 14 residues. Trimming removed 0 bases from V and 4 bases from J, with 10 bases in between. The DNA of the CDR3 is TGTGCCAGCAGCGTAGCGGGCAGGGCCTATGGCTACACCTTC. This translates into CASSVAGRAYGYTF.

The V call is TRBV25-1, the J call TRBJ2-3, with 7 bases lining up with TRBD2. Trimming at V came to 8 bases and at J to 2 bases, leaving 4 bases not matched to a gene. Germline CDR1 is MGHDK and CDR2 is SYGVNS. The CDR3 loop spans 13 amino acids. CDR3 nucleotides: TGTGCCAGCCTAGCGGACGACACAGATACGCAGTATTTT. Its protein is CASLADDTDTQYF. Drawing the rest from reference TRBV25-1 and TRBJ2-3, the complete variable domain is EADIYQTPRYLVIGTGKKITLECSQTMGHDKMYWYQQDPGMELHLIHYSYGVNSTEKGDLSSESTVSRIRTEHFPLTLESARPSHTSQYLCASLADDTDTQYFGPGTRLTVL.

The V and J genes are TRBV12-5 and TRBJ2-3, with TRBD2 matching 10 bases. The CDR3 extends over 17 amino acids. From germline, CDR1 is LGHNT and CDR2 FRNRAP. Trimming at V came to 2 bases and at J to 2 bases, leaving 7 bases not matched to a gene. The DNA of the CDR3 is TGTGCTAGTGGTTTGACCCGGACTAGCGGTATCACAGATACGCAGTATTTT. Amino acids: CASGLTRTSGITDTQYF.

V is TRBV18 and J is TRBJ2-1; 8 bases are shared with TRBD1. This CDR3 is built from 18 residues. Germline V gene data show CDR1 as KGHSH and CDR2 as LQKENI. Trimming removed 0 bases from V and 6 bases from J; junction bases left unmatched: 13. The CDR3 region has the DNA TGTGCCAGCTCACCACCCCAAGACAGGGGAGCTAAACGCAATGAGCAGTTCTTC. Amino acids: CASSPPQDRGAKRNEQFF.

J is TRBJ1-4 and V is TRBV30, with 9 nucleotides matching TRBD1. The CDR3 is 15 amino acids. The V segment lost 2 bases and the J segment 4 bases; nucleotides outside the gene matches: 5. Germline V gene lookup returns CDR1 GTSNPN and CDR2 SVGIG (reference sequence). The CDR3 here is CAWSRDRVLNEKLFF. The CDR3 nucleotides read TGTGCCTGGAGTAGGGACAGGGTCCTTAATGAAAAACTGTTTTTT. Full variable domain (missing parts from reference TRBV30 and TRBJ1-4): SQTIHQWPATLVQPVGSPLSLECTVEGTSNPNLYWYRQAAGRGLQLLFYSVGIGQISSEVPQNLSASRPQDRQFILSSKKLLLSDSGFYLCAWSRDRVLNEKLFFGSGTQLSVL.

This chain's CDR3 is CASNNGGGYGYTF. For the CDR3, the DNA is TGTGCCAGCAACAATGGGGGGGGCTATGGCTACACCTTC. J is TRBJ1-2 and V is TRBV12-3 or TRBV12-4, with D perhaps matching TRBD1 (5 bases). The CDR3 length is 13 residues. The V gene lost 7 bases and the J gene lost 4 bases, with 13 bases spanning the gap.

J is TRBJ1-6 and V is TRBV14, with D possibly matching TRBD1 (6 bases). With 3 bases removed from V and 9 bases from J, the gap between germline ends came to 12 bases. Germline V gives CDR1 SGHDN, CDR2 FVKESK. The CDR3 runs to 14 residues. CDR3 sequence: CASSHTSGVSPLHF. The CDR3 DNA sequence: TGTGCCAGCAGCCATACGTCAGGGGTTTCACCCCTCCACTTT. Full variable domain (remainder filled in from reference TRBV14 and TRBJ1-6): EAGVTQFPSHSVIEKGQTVTLRCDPISGHDNLYWYRRVMGKEIKFLLHFVKESKQDESGMPNNRFLAERTGGTYSTLKVQPAELEDSGVYFCASSHTSGVSPLHFGNGTRLTVT.

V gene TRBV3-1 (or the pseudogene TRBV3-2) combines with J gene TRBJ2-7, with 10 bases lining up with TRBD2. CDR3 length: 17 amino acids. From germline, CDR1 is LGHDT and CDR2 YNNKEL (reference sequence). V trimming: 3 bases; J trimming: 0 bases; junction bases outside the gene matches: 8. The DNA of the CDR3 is TGTGCCAGCAGCCACCCGGGACTAGCGACGAGCTCCTACGAGCAGTACGTC. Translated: CASSHPGLATSSYEQYV.

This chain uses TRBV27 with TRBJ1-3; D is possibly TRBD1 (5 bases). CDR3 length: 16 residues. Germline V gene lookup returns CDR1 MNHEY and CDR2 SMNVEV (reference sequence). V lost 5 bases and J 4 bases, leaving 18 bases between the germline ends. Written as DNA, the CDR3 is TGTGCCAGCAGTCCCCGCGCAGGGAATTCCGGAAACACCATATATTTT. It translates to CASSPRAGNSGNTIYF.

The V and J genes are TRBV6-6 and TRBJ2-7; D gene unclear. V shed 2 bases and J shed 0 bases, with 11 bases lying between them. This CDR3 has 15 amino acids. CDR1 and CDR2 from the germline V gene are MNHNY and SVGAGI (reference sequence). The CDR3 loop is CASSYGPAASYEQYF. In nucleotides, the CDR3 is TGTGCCAGCAGTTACGGGCCAGCCGCCTCCTACGAGCAGTACTTC.

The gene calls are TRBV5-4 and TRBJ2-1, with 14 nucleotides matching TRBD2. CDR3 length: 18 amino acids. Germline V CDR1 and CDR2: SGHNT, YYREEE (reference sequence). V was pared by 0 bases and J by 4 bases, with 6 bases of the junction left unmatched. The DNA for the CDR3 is TGTGCCAGCAGCTTGGATGGGACTAGCGGGGGTTCTTACAATGAGCAGTTCTTC. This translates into CASSLDGTSGGSYNEQFF.

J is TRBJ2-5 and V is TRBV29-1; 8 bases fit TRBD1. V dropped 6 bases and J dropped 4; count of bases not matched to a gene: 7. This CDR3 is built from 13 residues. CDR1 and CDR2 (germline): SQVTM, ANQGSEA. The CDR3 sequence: CSVASGGVETQYF. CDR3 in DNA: TGCAGCGTCGCATCAGGGGGCGTAGAGACCCAGTACTTC.

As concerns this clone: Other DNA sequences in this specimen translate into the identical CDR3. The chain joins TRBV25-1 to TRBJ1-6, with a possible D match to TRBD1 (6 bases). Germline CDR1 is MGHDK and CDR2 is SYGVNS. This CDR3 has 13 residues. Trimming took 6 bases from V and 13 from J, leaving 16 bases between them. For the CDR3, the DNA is TGTGCCAGCAGACTAAGCCCCACAGGGCCCCTCCACTTT. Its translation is CASRLSPTGPLHF.

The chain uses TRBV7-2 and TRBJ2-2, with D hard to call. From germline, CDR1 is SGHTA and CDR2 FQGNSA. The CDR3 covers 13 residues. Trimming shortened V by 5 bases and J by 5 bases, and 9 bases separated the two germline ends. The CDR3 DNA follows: TGTGCCAGCAGCCCCCCCTTTACCGGGGAGCTGTTTTTT. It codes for CASSPPFTGELFF.

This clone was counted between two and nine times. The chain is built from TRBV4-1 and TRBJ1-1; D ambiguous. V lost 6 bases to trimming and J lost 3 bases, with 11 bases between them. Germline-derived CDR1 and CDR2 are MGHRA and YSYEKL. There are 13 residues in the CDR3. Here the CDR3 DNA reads TGCGCCAGCAGACAGATTACAGACACTGAAGCTTTCTTT. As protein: CASRQITDTEAFF.

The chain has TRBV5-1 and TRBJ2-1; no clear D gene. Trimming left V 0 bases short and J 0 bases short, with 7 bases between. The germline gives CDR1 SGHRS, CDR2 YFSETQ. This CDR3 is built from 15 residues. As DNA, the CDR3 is TGCGCCAGCAGCTTGGAGCCGAGCTCCTACAATGAGCAGTTCTTC. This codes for CASSLEPSSYNEQFF. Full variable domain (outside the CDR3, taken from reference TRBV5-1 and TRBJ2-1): KAGVTQTPRYLIKTRGQQVTLSCSPISGHRSVSWYQQTPGQGLQFLFEYFSETQRNKGNFPGRFSGRQFSNSRSEMNVSTLELGDSALYLCASSLEPSSYNEQFFGPGTRLTVL.

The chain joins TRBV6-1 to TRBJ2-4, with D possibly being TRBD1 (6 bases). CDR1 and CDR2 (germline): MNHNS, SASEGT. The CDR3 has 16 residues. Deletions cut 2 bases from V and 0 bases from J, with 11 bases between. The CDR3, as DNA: TGTGCCAGCAGTGAATGGGGGCTACTAGCCAAAAACATTCAGTACTTC. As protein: CASSEWGLLAKNIQYF.